One sample yielded the 22 T cell receptor beta chains listed below, sequenced in a study of control samples from healthy donors and cancer patients. Only in-frame clones appear in the TCRdb table, and some are missing; sequencing was by immunoSEQ multiplex PCR. The table includes 150,000 to 200,000 clones, 91% detected once. Sequencing used blood. The receptors were gathered from a woman between 40 and 50 years old in good health.

V usage is TRBV27 and J usage is TRBJ1-5; TRBD1 agrees at 10 bases. CDR3 length: 17 residues. V shed 0 bases, J shed 5 bases, and the junction held 7 bases outside the gene matches. CDR1 is MNHEY, CDR2 SMNVEV, per germline (reference sequence). The CDR3 protein is CASSLSAPGQGHQPQHF. For the CDR3, the DNA is TGTGCCAGCAGTTTATCGGCCCCGGGACAGGGGCATCAGCCCCAGCATTTT.

The chain combines TRBV27 with TRBJ1-3, with D unresolved. Germline loops: CDR1 MNHEY, CDR2 SMNVEV (reference sequence). CDR3 size: 14 residues. Trimming removed 10 bases from V and 0 bases from J, with 13 bases in between. CDR3 nucleotides: TGTGCCAAGAACTACGGAACCTCTGGAAACACCATATATTTT. Its translation is CAKNYGTSGNTIYF.

The chain combines TRBV5-1 with TRBJ1-4; a possible D gene is TRBD1 (6 bases). The CDR3 has 15 residues. From germline, CDR1 is SGHRS and CDR2 YFSETQ. V gave up 4 bases and J gave up 5 bases, with 15 bases separating them. The CDR3 loop reads CASSPDGQPNEKLFF. The DNA of the CDR3 is TGCGCCAGCAGCCCGGACGGACAGCCCAATGAAAAACTGTTTTTT.

V and J are TRBV5-8 and TRBJ1-1; D remains ambiguous. CDR1 and CDR2 from the germline V gene are SGHTS and YDEGEE. CDR3 length equals 14 residues. With 0 bases removed from V and 1 base from J, the gap between germline ends came to 7 bases. The DNA of the CDR3 is TGTGCCAGCAGCTTGGATGACGGGAACACTGAAGCTTTCTTT. Protein sequence: CASSLDDGNTEAFF.

V usage is TRBV25-1 and J usage is TRBJ2-5; 7 bases are a match to TRBD1. Germline V gives CDR1 MGHDK, CDR2 SYGVNS. This CDR3 has 14 amino acids. Trimming took 10 bases from V and 2 from J; bases not matched to a gene: 10. CDR3 DNA: TGTGCCACCACACAGGGGAGTGGTCAAGAGACCCAGTACTTC. This translates into CATTQGSGQETQYF.

The V gene is TRBV27, the J gene TRBJ1-5; a possible D gene is TRBD1 (6 bases). V shed 6 bases and J shed 4 bases, with 16 bases lying between them. Germline V gene sequence: CDR1 MNHEY, CDR2 SMNVEV (reference sequence). This CDR3 contains 15 residues. CDR3 region: CASSTRGVENQPQHF. The CDR3 bases are TGTGCCAGCAGCACTAGGGGGGTTGAAAATCAGCCCCAGCATTTT.

This clone was seen only a few times. The chain links TRBV6-1 to TRBJ2-7, with TRBD2 matching 10 bases. The V gene's germline CDR1 is MNHNS and CDR2 SASEGT. Losses at the gene ends were 1 base for V and 3 bases for J; bases not matched to a gene: 3. This CDR3 contains 15 residues. The CDR3 region is CASSEEASGGYEQYF. The CDR3, as DNA: TGTGCCAGCAGTGAAGAGGCTAGCGGGGGCTACGAGCAGTACTTC.

This chain uses TRBV11-2 with TRBJ2-7, with D hard to call. The CDR3 is 11 residues long. The V gene lost 2 bases and the J gene lost 7 bases, with 6 bases spanning the gap. Germline CDR1 reads SGHAT; CDR2 reads FQNNGV. The CDR3: CASSLMTEQYF. The CDR3 DNA follows: TGTGCCAGCAGCTTAATGACAGAGCAGTACTTC.

The V and J genes are TRBV7-9 and TRBJ1-1; D is unclear. CDR3 size: 12 residues. Trimming pared 5 bases from V and 6 bases from J, leaving 10 bases between. Germline V gene data show CDR1 as SEHNR and CDR2 as FQNEAQ (reference sequence). The CDR3 protein is CASSPHGAEAFF. CDR3 sequence (DNA): TGTGCCAGCAGCCCCCACGGAGCTGAAGCTTTCTTT.

This chain joins TRBV5-6 and TRBJ2-1; 10 nucleotides match TRBD1. The CDR3 totals 14 residues. Germline V gene sequence: CDR1 SGHDT, CDR2 YYEEEE. Trimming removed 9 bases from V and 4 bases from J; junction bases left unmatched: 7. CDR3: CATEGQGGYNEQFF. CDR3 DNA sequence: TGTGCCACCGAAGGACAGGGGGGGTACAATGAGCAGTTCTTC.

The chain uses TRBV7-9 and TRBJ2-5, with D unclear. V was cut by 5 bases and J by 1 base, with 14 bases left in between. The germline gives CDR1 SEHNR, CDR2 FQNEAQ (reference sequence). This CDR3 region has 15 residues. The CDR3 region has the DNA TGTGCCAGCAGCCCCCCGGGCTTCAGCCAAGAGACCCAGTACTTC. Translation gives CASSPPGFSQETQYF.

The CDR3: CASSRTVRTEAFF. For the CDR3, the DNA is TGTGCCAGCAGCCGGACAGTAAGGACTGAAGCTTTCTTT. This chain links TRBV12-3 or TRBV12-4 with TRBJ1-1, with D tentatively TRBD1 (6 bases). Trimming stripped 6 bases from V and 5 bases from J, with 13 bases between. This CDR3 contains 13 residues.

The rearrangement links TRBV7-3 to TRBJ2-1, with 13 bases aligning to TRBD2. Germline CDR1 reads SGHTA; CDR2 reads FQGTGA. This CDR3 comprises 15 residues. Trimming removed 4 bases from V and 5 bases from J; junction bases left unmatched: 2. CDR3 nucleotide sequence: TGTGCCAGCAGCTCCGGACTAGCGGGGGACAATGAGCAGTTCTTC. This gives the protein CASSSGLAGDNEQFF.

This clone has only one observation. The CDR3 coding sequence is TGTGCCAGCAGCGTAGAGGAGGGGTCAGAAGCTTTCTTT. It yields the protein CASSVEEGSEAFF. The genes are TRBV9 and TRBJ1-1; D is perhaps TRBD1 (5 bases). Germline loops: CDR1 SGDLS, CDR2 YYNGEE. The CDR3 contains 13 residues. V shed 0 bases and J shed 8 bases, with 11 bases lying between them.

The chain combines TRBV3-1 (or the pseudogene TRBV3-2) with TRBJ1-2; D gene unclear. From germline, CDR1 is LGHDT and CDR2 YNNKEL (reference sequence). Trimming cost V 4 bases and J 0 bases, with 21 bases left between them. The CDR3 is 18 residues long. Here the CDR3 DNA reads TGTGCCAGCAGCCTTGGGAGGGCCGACCCGAGGTCTAACTATGGCTACACCTTC. Its protein product is CASSLGRADPRSNYGYTF.

The chain employs TRBV4-1 and TRBJ2-6, with TRBD1 identical over 8 bases. V shed 2 bases and J 2 bases; nucleotides not matched to a gene: 11. The CDR3 consists of 19 residues. CDR1 MGHRA and CDR2 YSYEKL come from the germline V gene. The CDR3 bases are TGCGCCAGCAGCCAAACTGTACAGGGGGGAATAGCTGGGGCCAACGTCCTGACTTTC. Its translation: CASSQTVQGGIAGANVLTF.

To note about this clone: This clone may be a read error of a much larger clone one base away. The J gene is TRBJ1-5, the V gene TRBV6-1; no firm D call. The J call could be wrong; TRBJ2-3 is a better fit for the DNA end. This CDR3 spans 17 amino acids. Germline V gene lookup returns CDR1 MNHNS and CDR2 SASEGT. Here the CDR3 reads CASSEALVRLSNQPQYF. The CDR3 DNA reads TGTGCCAGCAGTGAAGCGCTGGTGCGCCTTAGCAATCAGCCCCAGTATTTT.

The rearrangement links TRBV10-3 to TRBJ1-6; D is perhaps TRBD1 (5 bases). This CDR3 region has 17 residues. V lost 0 bases to trimming and J lost 9 bases, with 18 bases between them. Germline CDR1 ENHRY, CDR2 SYGVKD. The CDR3 coding sequence is TGTGCCATCAGTGAGTCGGGACGGGTTTTGGAGGGTTCACCCCTCCACTTT. This translates into CAISESGRVLEGSPLHF.

The gene calls are TRBV6-1 and TRBJ2-7; TRBD2 matches 11 bases. Germline CDR1 and CDR2: MNHNS and SASEGT. The CDR3 loop spans 15 amino acids. The V segment lost 2 bases and the J segment 6 bases; nucleotides outside the gene matches: 6. DNA for the CDR3: TGTGCCAGCAGTGAAAGCCCCGGACTAGCGGGCGAGCAGTACTTC. The encoded protein is CASSESPGLAGEQYF.

Concerning this clone itself: An end of the junction does not agree with germline; a read error may underlie this. The V gene is TRBV5-4, the J gene TRBJ1-2; tentatively, D is TRBD1 (6 bases). CDR1 and CDR2 from the germline V gene are SGHNT and YYREEE (reference sequence). The length of the CDR3 is 17 residues. The CDR3 loop reads CASSLGGGERSNYGCTF. The CDR3 nucleotides read TGTGCCAGCAGCCTGGGGGGCGGGGAGAGATCTAACTATGGCTGCACCTTC. Supplemented by reference TRBV5-4 and TRBJ1-2, the full variable domain reads ETGVTQSPTHLIKTRGQQVTLRCSSQSGHNTVSWYQQALGQGPQFIFQYYREEENGRGNFPPRFSGLQFPNYSSELNVNALELDDSALYLCASSLGGGERSNYGCTFGSGTRLTVV.

V usage is TRBV4-2 and J usage is TRBJ2-7; D unclear. The CDR3 contains 15 residues. With 0 bases removed from V and 3 bases from J, the gap between germline ends came to 12 bases. Germline lookup yields CDR1 LGHNA and CDR2 YNFKEQ. The CDR3 DNA is TGTGCCAGCAGCCAAGAGGTGATAGAACGCTACGAGCAGTACTTC. Protein product: CASSQEVIERYEQYF.

The V call is TRBV2, the J call TRBJ1-1; D is perhaps TRBD1 (5 bases). V gave up 4 bases and J gave up 1 base, with 7 bases separating them. CDR1 is SNHLY and CDR2 is FYNNEI in the germline V gene. The CDR3 consists of 13 residues. The CDR3 is CASSGQPNTEAFF. The CDR3 coding sequence is TGTGCCAGCAGTGGACAGCCGAACACTGAAGCTTTCTTT.